This TCR beta chain was obtained from a study of human T cells and chemical hapten exposure. Time point described: patch test 3, about 24 weeks after DPC sensitization. Treatment reported: therapeutic diphenylcyclopropenone sensitization with weekly scalp DPC. It was from unfractionated whole blood that total RNA was extracted. The library labeled individual cDNA molecules by adding unique molecular identifiers to them. Via MiXCR, TCRdb re-called the RACE reads, giving one row per CDR3 protein. The sample records 35,000 to 45,000 distinct CDR3 sequences, roughly an eighth being singletons. Study-level points and caveats: Versus controls, significantly more large CDR3 similarity clusters arose from expanded TCRs. Counts of TCRs expanded at PT1 correlated positively with patch test score.

V lost 3 bases and J 7 bases, leaving 12 bases between the germline ends. The CDR3 covers 13 residues. This clonotype turned up a few times. Its specificity is unknown. Sequenced material: whole blood, taken in connection with sensitization to the hapten diphenylcyclopropenone (DPC). The sequence was obtained from a woman between 40 and 55 years old with alopecia areata. Some clones in this sample may be carry-over from other donors' samples. V usage is TRBV12-3 or TRBV12-4 and J usage is TRBJ2-5; TRBD1 is a possible D gene (6 bases). The CDR3 loop is CASSFWGPGTQYF. In DNA, the CDR3 is TGTGCCAGCAGTTTTTGGGGGCCGGGGACCCAGTACTTC.